The 4 T cell receptor beta chains given below trace back to one sample, sequenced in a study of blood T cell repertoires in COVID-19. Profiled with immunoSEQ multiplex PCR; TCRdb holds only in-frame clones, not every one. The sample contains about 55,000 clones, 85% of which appear only once. The sample comprised peripheral blood. These receptor sequences come from a human donor in a cohort sampled during active COVID-19.

The chain links TRBV21-1 to TRBJ2-5; TRBD1, as called in the table, went unchecked against the DNA. TRBV21-1 is termed a pseudogene. CDR3 length equals 17 residues. The CDR3 spells CASSKAGQGEYQETQYF. As DNA, the CDR3 is TGTGCCAGCAGCAAAGCGGGACAGGGGGAGTACCAAGAGACCCAGTACTTC.

The chain joins TRBV10-2 to TRBJ1-6, with D maybe TRBD1 (6 bases). The CDR3 length is 15 residues. Trimming removed 0 bases from V and 7 bases from J, with 10 bases in between. Germline values: CDR1 WSHSY, CDR2 SAAADI. CDR3 residues: CASSESTGSNSPLHF. CDR3 sequence (DNA): TGCGCCAGCAGTGAGTCCACAGGGTCGAATTCACCCCTCCACTTT.

V and J are TRBV15 and TRBJ2-1; no clear D gene. The V end lost 6 bases, the J end lost 0 bases, and 12 bases lay between the germline ends. Germline V gene lookup returns CDR1 LNHNV and CDR2 YYDKDF (reference sequence). This CDR3 spans 15 amino acids. The CDR3 here is CATSSPLNSYNEQFF. In DNA, the CDR3 is TGTGCCACCAGTTCCCCCTTAAACTCCTACAATGAGCAGTTCTTC.

The chain is built from TRBV4-3 and TRBJ1-4; TRBD1 agrees at 10 bases. The V gene's germline CDR1 is LGHNA and CDR2 YSLEER. The CDR3 runs to 15 residues. V lost 3 bases to trimming and J lost 4 bases; unmatched junction nucleotides: 2. CDR3 bases: TGCGCCAGCAGCCAGGGACAGGGGCTTAATGAAAAACTGTTTTTT. Its protein is CASSQGQGLNEKLFF.